The source of this T cell receptor (beta chain) is a study of blood T cell repertoires in COVID-19. Study-wide background: There were acute and convalescent COVID-19 samples, and they came from the United States, Italy and Spain. The cDNA or gDNA used as material had been derived from T cells, B-cell-depleted T cells, or PBMCs.

The CDR3 has 11 amino acids. Germline V gives CDR1 KGHDR, CDR2 SFDVKD. V was pared by 2 bases and J by 8 bases, with 5 bases between. Repertoires were generated with immunoSEQ multiplex PCR, while TCRdb's copy carries only in-frame clones and drops some. The data show around 300,000 clones, with approximately 80% seen just once and about 4% held by the top ten. The V call is TRBV24-1, the J call TRBJ1-2, with no clear D. Sequencing was performed on peripheral blood. This sequence originates from a woman between 45 and 60 years old with active or convalescent COVID-19. The CDR3, as DNA: TGTGCCACCAGTGATTACTGGGGCTACACCTTC. As protein: CATSDYWGYTF.